These 28 T cell receptor beta chains share one sample of origin, sequenced in a study of blood T cell repertoires in COVID-19. Here immunoSEQ multiplex PCR was the method, and the copy in TCRdb shows in-frame clones only, minus some. The table records roughly 330,000 clones, 88% of them present only once. Sequencing was carried out using peripheral blood. These TCRs come from a woman in her fifties or sixties with active or convalescent COVID-19.

The chain recombines TRBV9 with TRBJ1-5; 10 bases align to TRBD1. Germline CDR1 and CDR2: SGDLS and YYNGEE. The trim removed 3 bases at V and 4 bases at J, leaving 4 bases unmatched. The CDR3 consists of 15 residues. The CDR3 here is CASSAEDRGNQPQHF. The CDR3 nucleotides read TGTGCCAGCAGCGCCGAGGACAGGGGGAATCAGCCCCAGCATTTT.

In the case of this clone: The same CDR3 is also encoded by other DNA sequences in this sample. The chain joins TRBV14 to TRBJ1-6; a possible D gene is TRBD1 (6 bases). This CDR3 has 15 amino acids. Germline V CDR1 and CDR2: SGHDN, FVKESK. Between the trimmed V and J ends, which lost 5 bases and 7 bases, there was a span of 15 bases. The CDR3 sequence: CASSVNRVGNSPLHF. CDR3 nucleotide sequence: TGTGCCAGCAGCGTAAACAGGGTAGGGAATTCACCCCTCCACTTT.

This clone was recorded once. The chain is built from TRBV11-1 and TRBJ2-7; no firm D call. This CDR3 comprises 13 residues. The germline CDR1 and CDR2 sequences are SGHAT and FQDESV (reference sequence). With 2 bases removed from V and 1 base from J, the gap between germline ends came to 6 bases. The CDR3 is CASSLLVSYEQYF. The CDR3 nucleotides read TGTGCCAGCAGCTTATTAGTTTCCTACGAGCAGTACTTC.

The chain has TRBV5-6 and TRBJ2-7; D is possibly TRBD1 (5 bases). CDR1 is SGHDT, CDR2 YYEEEE, per germline. CDR3 length: 14 amino acids. With 2 bases removed from V and 3 bases from J, the gap between germline ends came to 12 bases. The CDR3 nucleotides read TGTGCCAGCAGCTTCGGTTCTAGGGGCTACGAGCAGTACTTC. This encodes CASSFGSRGYEQYF.

The chain employs TRBV11-1 and TRBJ2-5, with D perhaps TRBD2 (6 bases). This CDR3 region has 15 residues. Trimming took 5 bases from V and 2 from J, leaving 15 bases between them. The germline gives CDR1 SGHAT, CDR2 FQDESV (reference sequence). CDR3 loop: CASSVRDLDQETQYF. CDR3 sequence (DNA): TGTGCCAGCAGCGTCCGGGACTTAGATCAAGAGACCCAGTACTTC.

This sequence joins TRBV3-1 (or the pseudogene TRBV3-2) and TRBJ2-7; D gene unclear. Trimming cost V 4 bases and J 3 bases, with 4 bases left between them. CDR1 LGHDT and CDR2 YNNKEL come from the germline V gene (reference sequence). The length of the CDR3 is 11 residues. The CDR3 loop reads CASSRYYEQYF. In DNA form, the CDR3 reads TGTGCCAGCAGCCGTTACTACGAGCAGTACTTC.

The rearrangement uses TRBV27 and TRBJ1-5; 11 nucleotides line up with TRBD1. After removal of 10 bases from V and 6 bases from J, the junction contained 11 bases not matched to a gene. CDR3 length: 15 amino acids. The germline gives CDR1 MNHEY, CDR2 SMNVEV (reference sequence). The DNA for the CDR3 is TGTGCCACCCGGGGAGGACAGGGGGCGATTCAGCCCCAGCATTTT. Its translation is CATRGGQGAIQPQHF.

The chain uses TRBV5-1 and TRBJ2-7; 11 bases agree with TRBD1. The CDR3 totals 14 residues. J was trimmed by 3 bases and V by 5 bases; bases with no gene match: 4. Germline loops: CDR1 SGHRS, CDR2 YFSETQ. CDR3: CASSTGTGGYEQYF. The CDR3 region has the DNA TGCGCCAGCAGTACCGGGACAGGGGGCTACGAGCAGTACTTC.

The chain links TRBV7-9 to TRBJ2-7, with 8 bases lining up with TRBD1. Germline V gives CDR1 SEHNR, CDR2 FQNEAQ (reference sequence). The junction had 5 bases not matched to a gene; V was cut back by 5 bases and J by 2 bases. This CDR3 has 14 amino acids. CDR3 residues: CASSPLQGAYEQYF. The CDR3 bases are TGTGCCAGCAGCCCACTACAGGGGGCCTACGAGCAGTACTTC.

CDR3: CASRVLAGGYNEQFF. The CDR3 nucleotides read TGTGCCAGTAGGGTCCTAGCGGGAGGATACAATGAGCAGTTCTTC. The chain links TRBV19 to TRBJ2-1; 11 bases fit TRBD2. Losses at the gene ends were 6 bases for V and 4 bases for J; bases not matched to a gene: 5. This CDR3 has 15 amino acids. CDR1 is LNHDA, CDR2 SQIVND, per germline (reference sequence). Based on the CDR3 plus reference TRBV19 and TRBJ2-1, the full variable domain is DGGITQSPKYLFRKEGQNVTLSCEQNLNHDAMYWYRQDPGQGLRLIYYSQIVNDFQKGDIAEGYSVSREKKESFPLTVTSAQKNPTAFYLCASRVLAGGYNEQFFGPGTRLTVL.

The chain recombines TRBV18 with TRBJ1-1; a weak D match, TRBD1 (6 bases). V lost 4 bases and J 8 bases, leaving 8 bases between the germline ends. Germline CDR1 reads KGHSH; CDR2 reads LQKENI. This CDR3 has 11 amino acids. The chain's CDR3 is CASSQDREAFF. The CDR3 region has the DNA TGTGCCAGCTCACAAGACAGGGAAGCTTTCTTT.

The chain uses TRBV18 and TRBJ1-2, with a tentative D call TRBD1 (6 bases). Germline V gene lookup returns CDR1 KGHSH and CDR2 LQKENI. V was trimmed by 4 bases and J by 4 bases, leaving 16 bases between them. This CDR3 is built from 15 residues. The DNA for the CDR3 is TGTGCCAGCTCACAACTTACAGGGACCGGCTATGGCTACACCTTC. Protein: CASSQLTGTGYGYTF.

The chain uses TRBV5-1 and TRBJ1-2; 9 nucleotides agree with TRBD1. V trimming: 4 bases; J trimming: 3 bases; junction bases outside the gene matches: 16. This CDR3 is built from 18 residues. The V gene's germline CDR1 is SGHRS and CDR2 YFSETQ. CDR3 DNA sequence: TGCGCCAGCAGCCAAAGGGCTCCGGGACAGGGTGGGCACTATGGCTACACCTTC. This codes for CASSQRAPGQGGHYGYTF.

This chain links TRBV6-2 or TRBV6-3 with TRBJ1-5; D is uncertain. Per the germline V gene, CDR1 is MNHEY and CDR2 is SVGEGT. Trimming stripped 2 bases from V and 7 bases from J, with 12 bases between. CDR3 size: 14 residues. DNA for the CDR3: TGTGCCAGCAGTTACACCGTCTGGGCGCAGCCCCAGCATTTT. This gives the protein CASSYTVWAQPQHF.

This chain links TRBV28 with TRBJ1-5; D is unresolved. CDR3 length: 15 residues. Trimming took off 4 bases at V and 4 bases at J, with 14 bases between the two ends. The germline gives CDR1 MDHEN, CDR2 SYDVKM. The CDR3 DNA follows: TGTGCCAGCAGTTCCGAAGTGAGGTGGAATCAGCCCCAGCATTTT. Translating it yields CASSSEVRWNQPQHF.

The rearrangement uses TRBV30 and TRBJ1-1; 10 bases line up with TRBD1. Germline V lookup: CDR1 GTSNPN, CDR2 SVGIG (reference sequence). The CDR3 runs 17 residues. Losses at the gene ends were 2 bases for V and 3 bases for J; bases not matched to a gene: 12. The CDR3 coding sequence is TGTGCCTGGAGTCCGGACAGGGGGGGAGGTAGGGACACTGAAGCTTTCTTT. This gives the protein CAWSPDRGGGRDTEAFF.

DNA of the CDR3: TGTGCCAGCTCGACTTGGGACAGAGAGCAGTTCTTC. This encodes CASSTWDREQFF. The chain uses TRBV11-3 and TRBJ2-1; TRBD1 agrees at 7 bases. V gave up 8 bases and J gave up 10 bases; unmatched junction bases: 8. Germline V gene lookup returns CDR1 SGHNT and CDR2 YENEEA. The length of the CDR3 is 12 residues.

The chain recombines TRBV30 with TRBJ1-2; D unclear. The CDR3 runs 12 residues. The germline V gene encodes CDR1 GTSNPN and CDR2 SVGIG (reference sequence). The V and J ends lost 2 bases and 4 bases respectively, with 8 bases between them. The CDR3 DNA sequence: TGTGCCTGGAGTTCAGGAGGCTATGGCTACACCTTC. Translated: CAWSSGGYGYTF.

CDR3 nucleotides: TGTGCCAGCAGGAGGAACACAGATACGCAGTATTTT. This sequence encodes CASRRNTDTQYF. The chain recombines TRBV19 with TRBJ2-3; D might be TRBD2 (5 bases). Germline lookup yields CDR1 LNHDA and CDR2 SQIVND (reference sequence). Trimming shortened V by 9 bases and J by 2 bases, and 9 bases separated the two germline ends. The CDR3 spans 12 residues.

V usage is TRBV29-1 and J usage is TRBJ1-2; no firm D call. V was trimmed by 3 bases and J by 8 bases, leaving 10 bases between them. Germline V gene lookup returns CDR1 SQVTM and CDR2 ANQGSEA. The CDR3 loop spans 11 amino acids. CDR3 region: CSVDVFSGYTF. The CDR3 bases are TGCAGCGTTGATGTTTTTAGCGGCTACACCTTC.

The chain carries TRBV13 and TRBJ1-2; 7 bases map to TRBD1. The CDR3 is 18 residues long. Trimming cost V 6 bases and J 2 bases; bases outside gene matches: 18. Germline CDR1 is PRHDT and CDR2 is FYEKMQ (reference sequence). CDR3 coding DNA: TGTGCCAGCAGGTCCGGCGAGGGGGCGGATTGGGAGAACTATGGCTACACCTTC. This translates into CASRSGEGADWENYGYTF.

The chain recombines TRBV7-9 with TRBJ2-7, with TRBD1 matching 8 bases. The germline V gene encodes CDR1 SEHNR and CDR2 FQNEAQ (reference sequence). Trimming removed 1 base from V and 4 bases from J; junction bases left unmatched: 12. The CDR3 contains 17 residues. The CDR3 region is CASSLGGRGPKSYEQYF. The CDR3 DNA follows: TGTGCCAGCAGCTTAGGCGGCAGGGGGCCAAAATCGTACGAGCAGTACTTC.

As regards this clone: An end of the junction differs from the germline gene, which may be a read error. V and J are TRBV16 and TRBJ2-4; tentatively, D is TRBD2 (6 bases). The CDR3 runs to 14 residues. CDR1 is KGHSY and CDR2 is FQNENV in the germline V gene. DNA for the CDR3: TGTGCCAGCAGCCAATCTCATGCGGGAAACCTTCAGTACTTC. This sequence encodes CASSQSHAGNLQYF.

This chain uses TRBV2 with TRBJ1-2, with D perhaps matching TRBD1 (5 bases). Between the trimmed V and J ends, which lost 4 bases and 4 bases, there was a span of 16 bases. The CDR3 contains 15 residues. Germline V gene lookup returns CDR1 SNHLY and CDR2 FYNNEI. The CDR3 is CASSVAGGRSYGYTF. The CDR3 DNA is TGTGCCAGCAGTGTAGCGGGGGGGAGGTCCTATGGCTACACCTTC.

The rearrangement uses TRBV4-3 and TRBJ2-4; perhaps TRBD1 as D (6 bases). This CDR3 contains 18 residues. Per the germline V gene, CDR1 is LGHNA and CDR2 is YSLEER. Trimming stripped 0 bases from V and 0 bases from J, with 15 bases between. Here the CDR3 reads CASSQDRDTFLAKNIQYF. CDR3 in DNA: TGCGCCAGCAGCCAAGATCGGGACACATTTCTAGCCAAAAACATTCAGTACTTC.

Here the CDR3 reads CASETGGGTQYF. The CDR3 DNA sequence: TGTGCCAGCGAAACAGGGGGTGGTACGCAGTATTTT. The rearrangement joins TRBV9 to TRBJ2-3, with 8 bases aligning to TRBD1. Germline lookup yields CDR1 SGDLS and CDR2 YYNGEE. This CDR3 comprises 12 residues. V shed 7 bases, J shed 8 bases, and the junction held 6 bases outside the gene matches.

The DNA for the CDR3 is TGTGCCAGCAGCCAAACTGGACTCCTCACTAATGAAAAACTGTTTTTT. Its translation: CASSQTGLLTNEKLFF. This chain uses TRBV4-2 with TRBJ1-4, with D hard to call. This CDR3 spans 16 amino acids. V lost 2 bases and J 2 bases, leaving 12 bases between the germline ends. From germline, CDR1 is LGHNA and CDR2 YNFKEQ.

This chain uses TRBV6-6 with TRBJ2-3, with 10 bases fitting TRBD1. Unmatched junction bases numbered 8, after V lost 6 bases and J lost 5 bases. This CDR3 has 15 amino acids. Germline V gene lookup returns CDR1 MNHNY and CDR2 SVGAGI (reference sequence). The CDR3: CASSPGTGARDTQYF. The CDR3 coding sequence is TGTGCCAGCAGCCCCGGGACAGGGGCACGAGATACGCAGTATTTT.